This T cell receptor beta chain was sequenced in a study of T-cell reconstitution after alpha-beta-depleted transplantation in children. V was cut by 0 bases and J by 2 bases, with 11 bases left in between. The CDR3 is 16 amino acids. Germline V gene sequence: CDR1 LGHNA, CDR2 YSLEER. It was with unique molecular identifiers that the TCRbeta library was prepared. One entry per CDR3 protein, called by TCRdb with MiXCR from the PCR reads. The sample holds around 190,000 distinct CDR3 sequences, under 8.5% seen once. The sample was PBMCs, taken before TCRalphabeta/CD19-depleted stem cell transplant. The genes are TRBV4-3 and TRBJ2-1; D remains ambiguous. The TCR comes from a boy aged 2 to 10 with acute lymphoblastic leukemia, due to receive a stem cell transplant. For the CDR3, the DNA is TGCGCCAGCAGCCAAGATCTCCTCCCTACCTACAATGAGCAGTTCTTC. Its translation: CASSQDLLPTYNEQFF.